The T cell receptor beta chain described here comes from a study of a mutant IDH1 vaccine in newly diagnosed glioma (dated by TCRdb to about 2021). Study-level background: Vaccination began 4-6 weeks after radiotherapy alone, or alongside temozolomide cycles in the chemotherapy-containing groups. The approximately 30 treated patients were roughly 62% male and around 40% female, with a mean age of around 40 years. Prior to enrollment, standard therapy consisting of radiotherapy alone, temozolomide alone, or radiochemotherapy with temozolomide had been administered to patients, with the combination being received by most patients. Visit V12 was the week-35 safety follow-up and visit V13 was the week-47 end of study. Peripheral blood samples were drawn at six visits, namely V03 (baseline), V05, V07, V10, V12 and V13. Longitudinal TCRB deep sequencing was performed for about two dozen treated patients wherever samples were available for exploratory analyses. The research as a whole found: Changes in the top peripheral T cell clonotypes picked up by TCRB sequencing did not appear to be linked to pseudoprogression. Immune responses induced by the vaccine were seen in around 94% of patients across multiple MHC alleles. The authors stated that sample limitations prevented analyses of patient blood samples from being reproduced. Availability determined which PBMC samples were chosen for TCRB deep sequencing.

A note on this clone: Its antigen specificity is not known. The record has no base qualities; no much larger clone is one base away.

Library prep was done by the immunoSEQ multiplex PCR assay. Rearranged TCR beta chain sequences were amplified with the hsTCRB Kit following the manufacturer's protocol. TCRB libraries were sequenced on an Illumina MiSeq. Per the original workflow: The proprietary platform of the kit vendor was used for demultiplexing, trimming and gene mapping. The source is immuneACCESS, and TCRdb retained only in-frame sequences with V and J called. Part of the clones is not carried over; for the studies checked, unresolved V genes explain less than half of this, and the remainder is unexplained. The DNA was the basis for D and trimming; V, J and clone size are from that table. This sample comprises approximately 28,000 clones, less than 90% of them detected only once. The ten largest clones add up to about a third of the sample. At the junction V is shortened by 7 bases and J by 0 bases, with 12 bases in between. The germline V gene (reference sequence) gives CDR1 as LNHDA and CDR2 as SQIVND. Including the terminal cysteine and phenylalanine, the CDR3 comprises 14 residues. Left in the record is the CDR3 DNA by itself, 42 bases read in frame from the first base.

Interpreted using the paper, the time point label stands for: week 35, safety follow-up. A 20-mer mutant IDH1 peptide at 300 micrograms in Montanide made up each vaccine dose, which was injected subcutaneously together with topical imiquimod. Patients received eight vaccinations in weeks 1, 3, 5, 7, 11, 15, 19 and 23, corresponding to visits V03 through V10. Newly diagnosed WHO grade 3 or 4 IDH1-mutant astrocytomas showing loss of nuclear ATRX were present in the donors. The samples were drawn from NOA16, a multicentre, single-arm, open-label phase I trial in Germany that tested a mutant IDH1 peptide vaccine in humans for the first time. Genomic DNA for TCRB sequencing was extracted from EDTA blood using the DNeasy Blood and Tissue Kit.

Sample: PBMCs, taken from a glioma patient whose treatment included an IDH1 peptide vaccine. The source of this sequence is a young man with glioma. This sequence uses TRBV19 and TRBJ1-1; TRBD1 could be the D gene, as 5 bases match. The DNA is TGTGCCAGTATATCGGGACCGATGAACACTGAAGCTTTCTTT. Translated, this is CASISGPMNTEAFF.